These 21 T cell receptor beta chains share one sample of origin, sequenced in a study of regulatory T cells in long-lasting Graves disease. Construction of TCR beta libraries relied on iRepertoire HTBI primers and on Arm-PCR targeting CDR3 regions. TCRdb re-analysed the multiplex PCR reads in MiXCR, keeping a single row per CDR3 protein. The sample has approximately 300,000 distinct CDR3 sequences; 18% are singletons. Time point denoted: newly diagnosed GD, antithyroid drugs for less than 3 months. RNA from PBMCs was the source of the TCR library. The material was peripheral blood mononuclear cells (PBMCs), obtained at new diagnosis, from a patient treated with antithyroid drugs. The receptors derive from a female donor with Graves disease.

This clonotype was observed many times. The chain links TRBV7-9 to TRBJ2-7; 7 bases map to TRBD2. Losses at the gene ends were 5 bases for V and 6 bases for J; bases not matched to a gene: 10. CDR1 SEHNR and CDR2 FQNEAQ come from the germline V gene (reference sequence). This CDR3 has 14 amino acids. The CDR3 loop is CASSQAGPTVEQYF. The CDR3, as DNA: TGTGCCAGCAGCCAAGCGGGACCGACGGTCGAGCAGTACTTC.

This clonotype occurred many times. The chain carries TRBV5-4 and TRBJ1-1; D gene ambiguous. This CDR3 contains 16 residues. Germline CDR1 and CDR2: SGHNT and YYREEE (reference sequence). V lost 4 bases to trimming and J lost 2 bases, with 18 bases between them. In nucleotides, the CDR3 is TGTGCCAGCAGCCCAGGCCGCAAAGGGAGCAACACTGAAGCTTTCTTT. It specifies CASSPGRKGSNTEAFF.

This sequence joins TRBV30 and TRBJ2-7, with a tentative D call TRBD1 (5 bases). Germline CDR1 reads GTSNPN; CDR2 reads SVGIG (reference sequence). This CDR3 contains 11 residues. The V and J ends lost 7 bases and 7 bases respectively, with 14 bases between them. CDR3 bases: TGTGCCTATACGTCCCGACAGGAGCAGTACTTC. Protein: CAYTSRQEQYF.

There are many counts of this clonotype. V usage is TRBV27 and J usage is TRBJ1-5; 10 bases map to TRBD1. Germline V gene sequence: CDR1 MNHEY, CDR2 SMNVEV (reference sequence). This CDR3 is 15 amino acids long. V lost 3 bases and J lost 7; bases outside the gene matches: 6. CDR3 amino acids: CASSFGTGAQQPQHF. The CDR3 region has the DNA TGTGCCAGCAGTTTCGGGACAGGGGCGCAACAGCCCCAGCATTTT.

The chain carries TRBV28 and TRBJ2-7, with 8 nucleotides matching TRBD2. The CDR3 covers 15 residues. CDR1 and CDR2 (germline): MDHEN, SYDVKM. Trimming cost V 6 bases and J 3 bases; bases outside gene matches: 10. CDR3 in amino acids: CASSLGLGRFYEQYF. CDR3 nucleotides: TGTGCCAGCAGCCTGGGACTAGGCCGATTCTACGAGCAGTACTTC.

The sample holds a few counts of this clonotype. The rearrangement links TRBV27 to TRBJ2-7; D unresolved. The CDR3 runs to 14 residues. With 5 bases removed from V and 2 bases from J, the gap between germline ends came to 13 bases. Germline CDR1 reads MNHEY; CDR2 reads SMNVEV (reference sequence). CDR3 sequence: CASSPRRLAYEQYF. CDR3 coding DNA: TGTGCCAGCAGTCCTCGGCGGCTGGCCTACGAGCAGTACTTC.

This chain links TRBV20-1 with TRBJ2-3; TRBD2 might be the D (5 bases). The ends were cut back, 4 bases at V and 5 bases at J, with 10 bases in the middle. The CDR3 totals 12 residues. CDR1 and CDR2 (germline): DFQATT, SNEGSKA (reference sequence). This CDR3 reads CSAIERLDTQYF. As DNA, the CDR3 is TGCAGTGCTATTGAGCGGCTAGATACGCAGTATTTT.

This chain joins TRBV7-2 and TRBJ1-2, with D possibly matching TRBD1 (6 bases). V shed 1 base and J shed 8 bases, with 11 bases lying between them. The CDR3 runs to 13 residues. The germline V gene encodes CDR1 SGHTA and CDR2 FQGNSA. CDR3 loop: CASSLGTVRGYTF. CDR3 coding DNA: TGTGCCAGCAGCTTAGGGACAGTAAGAGGCTACACCTTC.

V gene TRBV3-1 combines with J gene TRBJ2-3; D perhaps matches TRBD1 (6 bases). V was clipped by 0 bases and J by 2 bases, with 12 bases between them. Germline V lookup: CDR1 LGHDT, CDR2 YNNKEL (reference sequence). This CDR3 contains 16 residues. This CDR3 is CASSQDSGGPTDTQYF. The CDR3, as DNA: TGTGCCAGCAGCCAAGATAGTGGGGGCCCCACAGATACGCAGTATTTT.

This clonotype has a count of ten or more. The rearrangement joins TRBV28 to TRBJ2-3, with 9 nucleotides matching TRBD1. V was clipped by 5 bases and J by 4 bases; unmatched bases: 4. Germline V gives CDR1 MDHEN, CDR2 SYDVKM. The CDR3 sequence is 14 residues long. CDR3 region: CASSPGQGPDTQYF. CDR3 DNA sequence: TGTGCCAGCAGTCCTGGACAGGGGCCAGATACGCAGTATTTT.

This clonotype was seen repeatedly, ten times or more. The chain is built from TRBV6-5 and TRBJ2-3, with D possibly TRBD2 on 5 matching bases. The CDR3 is 17 residues long. The germline V gene has CDR1 MNHEY and CDR2 SVGAGI. V was pared by 2 bases and J by 0 bases, with 15 bases between. The CDR3 sequence is CASSYVSGSPSTDTQYF. The CDR3 region has the DNA TGTGCCAGCAGTTACGTCAGCGGCAGCCCTAGCACAGATACGCAGTATTTT.

At least ten counts were recorded for this clonotype. This chain joins TRBV5-1 and TRBJ2-2, with TRBD1 matching 7 bases. From germline, CDR1 is SGHRS and CDR2 YFSETQ. The CDR3 is 16 residues long. V lost 0 bases and J lost 1; bases outside the gene matches: 3. CDR3 sequence (DNA): TGCGCCAGCAGCTTGGTTTGGGACAGGAACACCGGGGAGCTGTTTTTT. Its protein is CASSLVWDRNTGELFF.

The table lists this clonotype with many counts. The gene calls are TRBV29-1 and TRBJ2-5; TRBD2 might be the D (5 bases). The V end lost 4 bases, the J end lost 4 bases, and 13 bases lay between the germline ends. Germline V gene lookup returns CDR1 SQVTM and CDR2 ANQGSEA. This CDR3 region has 13 residues. CDR3 bases: TGCAGCGTTGTTTCCCCTGGAGGAGAGACCCAGTACTTC. Residues: CSVVSPGGETQYF.

The chain recombines TRBV2 with TRBJ2-7; 10 bases fit TRBD2. The CDR3 sequence is 16 residues long. The germline gives CDR1 SNHLY, CDR2 FYNNEI. V was clipped by 6 bases and J by 2 bases; unmatched bases: 10. CDR3 residues: CASSLLAGVGAYEQYF. The CDR3 region has the DNA TGTGCCAGCAGCCTCCTAGCGGGAGTAGGGGCCTACGAGCAGTACTTC.

The sample holds many counts of this clonotype. The chain combines TRBV2 with TRBJ2-5; TRBD2 agrees at 7 bases. The CDR3 consists of 17 residues. Per the germline V gene, CDR1 is SNHLY and CDR2 is FYNNEI. J was trimmed by 1 base and V by 2 bases; bases with no gene match: 10. CDR3 protein: CASSEWGGSWRQETQYF. The CDR3, as DNA: TGTGCCAGCAGTGAATGGGGCGGGAGTTGGCGCCAAGAGACCCAGTACTTC.

The table lists this clonotype with a few counts. The chain joins TRBV6-2 or TRBV6-3 to TRBJ2-7; TRBD1 might be the D (6 bases). The length of the CDR3 is 16 residues. Germline loops: CDR1 MNHEY, CDR2 SVGEGT. The V gene lost 2 bases and the J gene lost 1 base, with 15 bases spanning the gap. In DNA form, the CDR3 reads TGTGCCAGCAGTTACCGGGTGAGACAGGTATCCTACGAGCAGTACTTC. Translating it yields CASSYRVRQVSYEQYF.

Ten or more counts support this clonotype. The J gene is TRBJ1-1, the V gene TRBV15; D ambiguous. Trimming shortened V by 1 base and J by 5 bases, and 11 bases separated the two germline ends. Per the germline V gene, CDR1 is LNHNV and CDR2 is YYDKDF (reference sequence). CDR3 size: 14 residues. The CDR3 region has the DNA TGTGCCACCAGCAGAGGAACCGGGCCAACTGAAGCTTTCTTT. This translates into CATSRGTGPTEAFF.

Ten or more counts support this clonotype. As DNA, the CDR3 is TGTGCCAGCAGTTTAGCGGGAGGGATAGATACGCAGTATTTT. This gives the protein CASSLAGGIDTQYF. The chain joins TRBV28 to TRBJ2-3, with 9 bases aligning to TRBD2. The ends lost 2 bases at V and 5 bases at J; junction bases unmatched: 2. From germline, CDR1 is MDHEN and CDR2 SYDVKM. This CDR3 comprises 14 residues. Drawing the rest from reference TRBV28 and TRBJ2-3, the complete variable domain is DVKVTQSSRYLVKRTGEKVFLECVQDMDHENMFWYRQDPGLGLRLIYFSYDVKMKEKGDIPEGYSVSREKKERFSLILESASTNQTSMYLCASSLAGGIDTQYFGPGTRLTVL.

This chain connects TRBV2 to TRBJ2-5, with 13 bases identical to TRBD2. The V segment lost 0 bases and the J segment 5 bases; nucleotides outside the gene matches: 12. Germline V lookup: CDR1 SNHLY, CDR2 FYNNEI. This CDR3 is built from 19 residues. The CDR3 DNA reads TGTGCCAGCAGTGAAGCGGACGGACTAGCGGGAGAAGCTGGGGAGACCCAGTACTTC. Translating gives CASSEADGLAGEAGETQYF. Complete variable domain (other parts from reference TRBV2 and TRBJ2-5): EPEVTQTPSHQVTQMGQEVILRCVPISNHLYFYWYRQILGQKVEFLVSFYNNEISEKSEIFDDQFSVERPDGSNFTLKIRSTKLEDSAMYFCASSEADGLAGEAGETQYFGPGTRLLVL.

This clonotype was seen ten or more times. V and J are TRBV28 and TRBJ2-7; TRBD1 agrees at 8 bases. V dropped 2 bases and J dropped 4; count of bases not matched to a gene: 10. Per the germline V gene, CDR1 is MDHEN and CDR2 is SYDVKM. CDR3 length: 16 amino acids. The CDR3 DNA sequence: TGTGCCAGCAGTTTACCGACAGGGGATAGCGAGTACGAGCAGTACTTC. It encodes CASSLPTGDSEYEQYF.

This clonotype was counted ten times or more. An end of the junction differs from the germline gene, which may be a read error. This chain links TRBV20-1 with TRBJ2-1; D might be TRBD2 (6 bases). The CDR3 runs to 13 residues. The germline CDR1 and CDR2 sequences are DFQATT and SNEGSKA (reference sequence). This chain's CDR3 is CSAKGLTYNEQSF. CDR3 DNA sequence: TGCAGTGCGAAGGGACTTACGTACAATGAGCAGTCCTTC.